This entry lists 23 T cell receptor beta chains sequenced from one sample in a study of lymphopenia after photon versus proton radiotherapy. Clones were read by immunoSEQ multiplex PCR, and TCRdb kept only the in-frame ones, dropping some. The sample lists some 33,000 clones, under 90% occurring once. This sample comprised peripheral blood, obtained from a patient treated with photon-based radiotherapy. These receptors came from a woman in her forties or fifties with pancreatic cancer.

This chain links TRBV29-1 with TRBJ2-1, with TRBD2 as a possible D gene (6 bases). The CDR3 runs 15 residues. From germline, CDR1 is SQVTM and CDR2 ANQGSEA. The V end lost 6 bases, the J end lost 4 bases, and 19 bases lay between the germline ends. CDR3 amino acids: CSVGLGTEVYNEQFF. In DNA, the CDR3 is TGCAGCGTGGGTCTCGGGACTGAAGTATACAATGAGCAGTTCTTC.

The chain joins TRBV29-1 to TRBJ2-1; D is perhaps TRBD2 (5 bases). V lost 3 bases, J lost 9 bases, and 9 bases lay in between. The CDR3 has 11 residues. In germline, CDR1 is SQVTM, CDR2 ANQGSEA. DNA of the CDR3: TGCAGCGTTGATTTAGCGTTTGAGCAGTTCTTC. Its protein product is CSVDLAFEQFF.

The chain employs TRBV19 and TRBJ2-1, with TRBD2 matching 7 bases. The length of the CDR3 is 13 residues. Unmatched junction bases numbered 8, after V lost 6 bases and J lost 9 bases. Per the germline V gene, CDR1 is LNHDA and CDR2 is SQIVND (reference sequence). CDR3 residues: CASRLRGGGEQFF. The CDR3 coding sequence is TGTGCCAGTAGACTACGGGGCGGGGGTGAGCAGTTCTTC.

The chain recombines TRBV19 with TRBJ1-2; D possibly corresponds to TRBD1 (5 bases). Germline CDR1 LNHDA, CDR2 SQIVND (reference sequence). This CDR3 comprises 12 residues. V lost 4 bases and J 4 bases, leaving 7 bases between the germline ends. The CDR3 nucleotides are TGTGCCAGTAGTACCGGGACCTATGGCTACACCTTC. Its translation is CASSTGTYGYTF. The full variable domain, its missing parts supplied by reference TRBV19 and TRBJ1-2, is DGGITQSPKYLFRKEGQNVTLSCEQNLNHDAMYWYRQDPGQGLRLIYYSQIVNDFQKGDIAEGYSVSREKKESFPLTVTSAQKNPTAFYLCASSTGTYGYTFGSGTRLTVV.

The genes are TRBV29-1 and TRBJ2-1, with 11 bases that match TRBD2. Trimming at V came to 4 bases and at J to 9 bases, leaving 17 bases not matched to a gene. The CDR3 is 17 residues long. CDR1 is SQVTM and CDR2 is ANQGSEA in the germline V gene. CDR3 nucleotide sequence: TGCAGCGTTGGGGGAGCTAGCGGGAGGTTAAACCCCGGTGAGCAGTTCTTC. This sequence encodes CSVGGASGRLNPGEQFF.

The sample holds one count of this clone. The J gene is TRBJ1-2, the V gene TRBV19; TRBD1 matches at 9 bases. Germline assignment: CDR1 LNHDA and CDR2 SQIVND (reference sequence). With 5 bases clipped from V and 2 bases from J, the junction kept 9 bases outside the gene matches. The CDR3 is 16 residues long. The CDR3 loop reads CASSPQKTGGNYGYTF. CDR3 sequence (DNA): TGTGCCAGTAGTCCCCAAAAAACAGGGGGCAACTATGGCTACACCTTC.

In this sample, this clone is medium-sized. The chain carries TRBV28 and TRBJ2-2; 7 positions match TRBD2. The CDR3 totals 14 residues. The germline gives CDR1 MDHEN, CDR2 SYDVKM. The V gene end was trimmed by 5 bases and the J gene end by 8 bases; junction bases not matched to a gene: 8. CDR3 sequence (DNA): TGTGCCAGCAGTCATACTAGCGCATCGGGGGAGCTGTTTTTT. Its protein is CASSHTSASGELFF.

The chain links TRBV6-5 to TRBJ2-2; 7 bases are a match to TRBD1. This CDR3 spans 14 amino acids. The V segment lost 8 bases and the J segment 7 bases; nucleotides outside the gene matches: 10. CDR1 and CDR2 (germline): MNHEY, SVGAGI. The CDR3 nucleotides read TGTGCCAGCCGCCCCGGGACAGTTGGCGGGGAGCTGTTTTTT. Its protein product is CASRPGTVGGELFF.

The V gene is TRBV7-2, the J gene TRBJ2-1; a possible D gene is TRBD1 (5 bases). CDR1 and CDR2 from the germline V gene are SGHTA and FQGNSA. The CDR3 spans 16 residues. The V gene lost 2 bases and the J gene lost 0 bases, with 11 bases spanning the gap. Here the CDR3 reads CASSLWGGSSYNEQFF. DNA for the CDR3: TGTGCCAGCAGCTTATGGGGCGGCAGCTCCTACAATGAGCAGTTCTTC.

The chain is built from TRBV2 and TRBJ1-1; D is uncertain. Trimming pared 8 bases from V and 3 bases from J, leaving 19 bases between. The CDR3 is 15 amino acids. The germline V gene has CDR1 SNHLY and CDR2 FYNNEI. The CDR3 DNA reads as TGTGCCAGCGCATACGGCAGATCGGTAGACACTGAAGCTTTCTTT. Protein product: CASAYGRSVDTEAFF.

CDR3 sequence: CASSGGPWETQYF. Written as DNA, the CDR3 is TGTGCCAGTAGTGGGGGGCCGTGGGAGACCCAGTACTTC. The chain employs TRBV19 and TRBJ2-5, with D perhaps matching TRBD1 or TRBD2 (6 bases each). The V end lost 5 bases, the J end lost 5 bases, and 12 bases lay between the germline ends. The CDR3 totals 13 residues. CDR1 and CDR2 from the germline V gene are LNHDA and SQIVND (reference sequence).

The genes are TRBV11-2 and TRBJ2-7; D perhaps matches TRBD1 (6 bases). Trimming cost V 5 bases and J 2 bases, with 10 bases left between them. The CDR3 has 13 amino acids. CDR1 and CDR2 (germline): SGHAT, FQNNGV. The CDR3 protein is CASSLGHPYEQYF. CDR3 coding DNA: TGTGCCAGCAGCCTGGGACATCCCTACGAGCAGTACTTC.

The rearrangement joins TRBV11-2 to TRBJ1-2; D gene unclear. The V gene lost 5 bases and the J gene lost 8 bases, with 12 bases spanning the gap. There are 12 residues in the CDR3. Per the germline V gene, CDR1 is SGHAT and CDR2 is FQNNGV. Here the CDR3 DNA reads TGTGCCAGCAGCCTCACGGAGCAAGGCTACACCTTC. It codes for CASSLTEQGYTF.

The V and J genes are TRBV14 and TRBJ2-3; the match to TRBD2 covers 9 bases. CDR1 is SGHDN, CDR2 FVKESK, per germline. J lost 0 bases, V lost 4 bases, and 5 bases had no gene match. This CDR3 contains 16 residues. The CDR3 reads CASSPGLAASTDTQYF. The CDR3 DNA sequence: TGTGCCAGCAGCCCGGGACTAGCAGCTAGCACAGATACGCAGTATTTT.

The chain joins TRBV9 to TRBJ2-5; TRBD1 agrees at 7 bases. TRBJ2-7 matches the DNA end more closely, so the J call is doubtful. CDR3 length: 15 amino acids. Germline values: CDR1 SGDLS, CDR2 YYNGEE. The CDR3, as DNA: TGTGCCAGCAGCCTCGACAGGGCCTCACTCTACGAGCAGTACTTC. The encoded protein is CASSLDRASLYEQYF.

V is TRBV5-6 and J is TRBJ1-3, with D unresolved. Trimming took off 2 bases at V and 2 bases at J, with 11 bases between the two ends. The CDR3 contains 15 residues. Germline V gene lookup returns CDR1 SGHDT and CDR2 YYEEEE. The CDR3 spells CASSLGISPGNTIYF. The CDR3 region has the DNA TGTGCCAGCAGCTTAGGGATTTCACCTGGAAACACCATATATTTT.

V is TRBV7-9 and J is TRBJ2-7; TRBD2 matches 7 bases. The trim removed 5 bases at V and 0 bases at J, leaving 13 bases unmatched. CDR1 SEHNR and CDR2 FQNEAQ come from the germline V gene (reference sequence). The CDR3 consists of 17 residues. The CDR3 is CASSPTPGGRTSYEQYF. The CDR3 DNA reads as TGTGCCAGCAGCCCTACCCCCGGCGGGAGAACCTCCTACGAGCAGTACTTC.

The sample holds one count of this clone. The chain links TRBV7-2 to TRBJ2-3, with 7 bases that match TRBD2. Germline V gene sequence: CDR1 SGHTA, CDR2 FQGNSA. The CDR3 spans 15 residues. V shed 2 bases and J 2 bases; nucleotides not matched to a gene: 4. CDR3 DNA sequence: TGTGCCAGCAGCTTATGGGGGGGTTCCACAGATACGCAGTATTTT. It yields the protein CASSLWGGSTDTQYF.

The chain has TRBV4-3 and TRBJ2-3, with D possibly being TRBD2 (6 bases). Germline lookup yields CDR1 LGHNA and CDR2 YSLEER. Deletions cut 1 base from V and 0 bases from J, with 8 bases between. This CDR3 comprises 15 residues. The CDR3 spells CASSQGEVSTDTQYF. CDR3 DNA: TGCGCCAGCAGCCAAGGGGAGGTTAGCACAGATACGCAGTATTTT.

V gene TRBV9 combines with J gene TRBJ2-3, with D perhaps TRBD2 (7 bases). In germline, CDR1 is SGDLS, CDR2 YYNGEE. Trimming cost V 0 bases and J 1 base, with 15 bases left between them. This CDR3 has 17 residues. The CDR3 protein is CASSVETGGWGTDTQYF. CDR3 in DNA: TGTGCCAGCAGCGTAGAGACGGGGGGCTGGGGCACAGATACGCAGTATTTT.

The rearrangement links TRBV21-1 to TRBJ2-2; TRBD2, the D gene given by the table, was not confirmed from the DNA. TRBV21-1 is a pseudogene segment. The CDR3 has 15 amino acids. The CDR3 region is CASSKRAGNTGELFF. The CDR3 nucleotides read TGTGCCAGCAGCAAGAGGGCAGGGAACACCGGGGAGCTGTTTTTT.

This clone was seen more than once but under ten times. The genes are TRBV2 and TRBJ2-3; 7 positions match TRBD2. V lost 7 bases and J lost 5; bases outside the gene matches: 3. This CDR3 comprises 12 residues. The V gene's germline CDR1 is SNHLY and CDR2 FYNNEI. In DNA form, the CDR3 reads TGTGCCAGCAATGTAGCGGGAGATACGCAGTATTTT. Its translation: CASNVAGDTQYF.

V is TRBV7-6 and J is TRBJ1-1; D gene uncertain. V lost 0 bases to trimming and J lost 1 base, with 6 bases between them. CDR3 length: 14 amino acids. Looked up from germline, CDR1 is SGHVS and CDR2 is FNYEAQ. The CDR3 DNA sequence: TGTGCCAGCAGCTTAGCGCTCCAGAACACTGAAGCTTTCTTT. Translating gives CASSLALQNTEAFF.